The T cell receptor (beta chain) described here comes from a study of tumor-infiltrating lymphocytes in localized non-small cell lung cancer. Study outcomes and limitations: Immunotypes IM1 and IM2 had similar TCR-derived T-cell fractions.

This clone is termed medium-sized. Its antigen is unknown. The CDR3 contains 19 residues. V was clipped by 6 bases and J by 4 bases; unmatched bases: 20. CDR1 is ENHRY and CDR2 is SYGVKD in the germline V gene. Libraries were prepared by immunoSEQ multiplex PCR; TCRdb keeps only in-frame clonotypes and omits some of them. The table includes fewer than 15,000 clones, just over 65% detected once. The rearrangement links TRBV10-3 to TRBJ2-1; 8 positions agree with TRBD2. The receptor was derived from a human donor with non-small cell lung cancer. Sequenced material: uninvolved lung tissue not adjacent to the tumor. CDR3 residues: CAISWTSQFVIENYNEQFF. The CDR3 nucleotides are TGTGCCATCAGCTGGACTAGCCAATTCGTCATCGAGAATTACAATGAGCAGTTCTTC.